This T cell receptor (beta chain) was captured by sequencing in a study of spatial heterogeneity in lung cancer. Study at large: Combinations of a unique TCR and a UMI were tallied in raw reads, and on average each appeared more than ten times. Notes on the study in general: Mutation tallies in tumors tracked expanded intratumoral alpha and beta TCR counts.

In this sample, this clonotype turned up many times. Antigen specificity is unknown. MiXCR, run by TCRdb on the 5' RACE reads, gives a single entry per CDR3 protein. The sample yields roughly 8,000 distinct CDR3 sequences, about 10% seen once. The time point was: sample taken at primary tumor resection. Unsorted whole RNA from tumor, nontumor lung or frozen PBMC underwent sequencing. Sequencing was performed on lung tumor tissue, taken at surgery. This TCR derives from a male donor with early-stage non-small cell lung cancer.

CDR3 DNA sequence: TGTGCCAGCAGCAAGGGACAGGGGAGAACTGAAGCTTTCTTT. Its protein is CASSKGQGRTEAFF. The chain has TRBV5-4 and TRBJ1-1; 10 nucleotides line up with TRBD1. CDR1 SGHNT and CDR2 YYREEE come from the germline V gene (reference sequence). This CDR3 is built from 14 residues. The V gene end was trimmed by 4 bases and the J gene end by 5 bases; junction bases not matched to a gene: 5.